This paragraph reports one T cell receptor beta chain. Its antigen target is currently unknown. No per-base quality is available; no much larger clone lies one base away. This sample is part of a study of T cell responses to AZD1222 COVID-19 vaccine (dated by TCRdb to the early 2020s). With regard to the full study: TCR sequencing was performed for some 250 trial participants, of whom approximately 200 were given two doses of AZD1222 and 26 were given two doses of MenACWY control vaccine. Trial participants were enrolled by age into subgroups of 18-55, 56-69 and 70-plus years, and roughly 150, 30 and 60 TCR-sequenced participants, respectively, were included in these subgroups.

The time point label for this specimen denotes: about 28 days (+/-7) after the second vaccine dose. Explained via the paper, the treatment or condition label denotes: meningococcal conjugate vaccine given as trial control. Vaccinee samples were obtained from the UK trials COV001 and COV002, which included a single-blind randomized controlled phase 2/3 trial of AZD1222 (ChAdOx1 nCoV-19) in healthy adults. Trial participant PBMC samples were collected at day 0 and day 28 after the second dose for TCRbeta chain sequencing. The CDR3 regions of human TCRbeta chains were subjected to immunosequencing. The authors processed their data as follows. Repertoire TCRs were checked for matches against a reference library of SARS-CoV-2-specific TCRs that had been generated using the MIRA antigen-specificity platform. Breadth was defined as the fraction of unique TCRs that were SARS-CoV-2-associated. Depth was defined as the fraction of total T cells that were SARS-CoV-2-associated. Each spike-specific TCR was assigned to its reactive spike region and to a CD4 or CD8 class using the MIRA data. Log10-transformed breadth and depth values were compared by one-way ANOVA with Sidak's multiple comparisons tests. Held by TCRdb, this immuneACCESS table contains in-frame sequences only and omits some clones. Under half of the omission traces to an unresolved V gene where checked; the cause of the rest is unknown. The V and J calls and clone size come from that table; D and trimming were worked out from the DNA. The table for this sample lists approximately 180,000 clones; approximately 90% of them were counted only once. The ten largest account for 3.5% to 4.5% of the sample.

The CDR3, from cysteine to phenylalanine, totals 13 residues. Only the CDR3 part of the read is kept: 39 bases, read in frame from the first base. Based on the germline V gene, the CDR1 and CDR2 sequences are SQVTM and ANQGSEA. Trimming leaves V shorter by 6 bases and J shorter by 11 bases, with the junction holding 9 bases beyond the gene matches. Beyond this particular receptor, the publication reports: In the small 56-69-year group, the increase in depth fell short of significance, most likely because of low power. Because no samples from the day 14 peak response were available, repertoires could be characterized only after the peak T cell response. Participants were mostly white British, with more females than males. The authors suggested clonal diversity may have been underestimated. Conclusions about previously exposed vaccinees are limited because only five to seven AZD1222 recipients were SARS-CoV-2 seropositive at baseline. After two AZD1222 doses, both the breadth and the depth of spike-specific TCRs were significantly higher than at day 0 and than in MenACWY recipients. Nearly half of unique spike-specific TCRs reportedly recognized epitopes outside regions mutated in the B.1.351 and B.1.1.7 variants. The whole spike protein was spanned by vaccine-associated CD4 TCRs, and dominant responses were seen in regions 160-218 and 743-854.

Material: peripheral blood, obtained 28 days after the second dose of the MenACWY control vaccine. Recombination connected TRBV29-1 to TRBJ2-1, and 11 junctional nucleotides match TRBD2. This clonotype originated in an adult who received the MenACWY meningococcal vaccine as a control. The DNA sequence follows: TGCAGCGTCGAGCCGGGGACTAGCGGAAAGCAGTTCTTC. It is translated as CSVEPGTSGKQFF.